In this sample, the clone carrying this T cell receptor beta chain turned up a few times. The data were obtained in a study of shared T cell receptors in the human thymus. Per germline, CDR1 SEHNR and CDR2 FQNEAQ (reference sequence). The V segment lost 0 bases and the J segment 7 bases; nucleotides outside the gene matches: 8. The CDR3 runs to 16 residues. Profiling relied on immunoSEQ multiplex PCR, and the TCRdb table lists in-frame clones only, not all of them. The data hold hundreds of thousands of clones, with around three quarters observed a single time. In addition, the sample was reused for a study of human thymus T cells.

The receptor's source is a boy under two years old with a congenital heart defect. The chain joins TRBV7-9 to TRBJ2-2; TRBD1 agrees at 7 bases. Sequenced sample: thymocytes. The CDR3 spells CASSLALGTVYGELFF. The CDR3 bases are TGTGCCAGCAGCTTAGCCCTGGGGACAGTCTACGGGGAGCTGTTTTTT.